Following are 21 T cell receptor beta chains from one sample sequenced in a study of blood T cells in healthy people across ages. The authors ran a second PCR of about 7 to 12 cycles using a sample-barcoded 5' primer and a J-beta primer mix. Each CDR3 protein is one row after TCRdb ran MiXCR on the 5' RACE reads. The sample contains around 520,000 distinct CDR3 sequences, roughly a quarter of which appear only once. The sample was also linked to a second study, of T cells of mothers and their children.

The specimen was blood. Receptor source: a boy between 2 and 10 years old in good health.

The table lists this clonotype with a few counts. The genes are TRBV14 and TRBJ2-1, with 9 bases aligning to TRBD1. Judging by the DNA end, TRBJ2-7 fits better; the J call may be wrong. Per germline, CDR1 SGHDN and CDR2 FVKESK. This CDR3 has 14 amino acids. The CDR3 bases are TGTGCCAGCAGCCAATGGGACAGGGACTACGAGCAGTACTTC. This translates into CASSQWDRDYEQYF.

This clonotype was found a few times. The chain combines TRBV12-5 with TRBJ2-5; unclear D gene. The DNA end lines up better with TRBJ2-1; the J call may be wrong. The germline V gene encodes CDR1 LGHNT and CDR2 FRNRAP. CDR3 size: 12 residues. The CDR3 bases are TGTGCTAGTGGTTTGGGCCCCCATGAGCAGTTCTTC. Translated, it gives CASGLGPHEQFF.

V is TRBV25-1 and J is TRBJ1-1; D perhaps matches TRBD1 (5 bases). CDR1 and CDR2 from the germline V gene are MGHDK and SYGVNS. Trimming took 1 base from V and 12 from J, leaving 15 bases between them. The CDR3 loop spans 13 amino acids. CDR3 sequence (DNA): TGTGCCAGCAGTGAATGGGGGAATTTCGAGTCTTTCTTT. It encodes CASSEWGNFESFF.

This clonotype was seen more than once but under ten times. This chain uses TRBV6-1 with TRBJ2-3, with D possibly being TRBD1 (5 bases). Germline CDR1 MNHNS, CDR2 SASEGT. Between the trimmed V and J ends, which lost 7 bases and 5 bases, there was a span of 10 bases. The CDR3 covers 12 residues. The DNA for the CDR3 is TGTGCCAGCACCGTGCAGGGAGATACGCAGTATTTT. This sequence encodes CASTVQGDTQYF.

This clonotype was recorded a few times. The CDR3 loop is CASSYSERTTEAFF. Written as DNA, the CDR3 is TGTGCCAGCAGTTACTCGGAGAGGACCACTGAAGCTTTCTTT. The genes are TRBV6-5 and TRBJ1-1, with unresolved D. Trimming stripped 0 bases from V and 4 bases from J, with 9 bases between. The germline V gene encodes CDR1 MNHEY and CDR2 SVGAGI. This CDR3 comprises 14 residues.

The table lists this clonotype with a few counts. The CDR3 DNA sequence: TGTGCCAGCAGCGTGGCGGGAGGGCCGGCCGAGCAGTACTTC. Translated, it gives CASSVAGGPAEQYF. The J gene is TRBJ2-1, the V gene TRBV9; 9 bases fit TRBD2. The assigned J gene may be wrong: the sequence end matches TRBJ2-7 better. CDR3 size: 14 residues. Germline V lookup: CDR1 SGDLS, CDR2 YYNGEE.

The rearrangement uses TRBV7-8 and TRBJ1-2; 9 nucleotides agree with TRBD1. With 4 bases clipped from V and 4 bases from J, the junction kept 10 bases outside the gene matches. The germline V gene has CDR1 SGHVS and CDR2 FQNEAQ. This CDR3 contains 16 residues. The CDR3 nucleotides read TGTGCCAGCAGCTCCGGGACAGGGCTCGGGGTCTATGGCTACACCTTC. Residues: CASSSGTGLGVYGYTF.

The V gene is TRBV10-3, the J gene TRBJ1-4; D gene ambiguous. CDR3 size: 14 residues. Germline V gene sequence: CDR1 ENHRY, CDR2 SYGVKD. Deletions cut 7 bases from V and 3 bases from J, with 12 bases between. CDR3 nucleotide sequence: TGTGCCATCAACGAACGGGGTCCTAATGAAAAACTGTTTTTT. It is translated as CAINERGPNEKLFF.

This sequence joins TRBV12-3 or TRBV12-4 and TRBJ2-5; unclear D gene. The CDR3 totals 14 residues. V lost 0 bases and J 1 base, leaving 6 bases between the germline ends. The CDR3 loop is CASSLAALQETQYF. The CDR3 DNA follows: TGTGCCAGCAGTTTAGCAGCGCTCCAAGAGACCCAGTACTTC.

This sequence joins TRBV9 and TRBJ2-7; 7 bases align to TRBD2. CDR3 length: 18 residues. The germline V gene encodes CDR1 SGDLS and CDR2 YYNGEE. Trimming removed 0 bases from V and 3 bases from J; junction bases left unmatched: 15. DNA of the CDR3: TGTGCCAGCAGCGTAGACACTAGCGATGGGTTTGTATTCTACGAGCAGTACTTC. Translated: CASSVDTSDGFVFYEQYF.

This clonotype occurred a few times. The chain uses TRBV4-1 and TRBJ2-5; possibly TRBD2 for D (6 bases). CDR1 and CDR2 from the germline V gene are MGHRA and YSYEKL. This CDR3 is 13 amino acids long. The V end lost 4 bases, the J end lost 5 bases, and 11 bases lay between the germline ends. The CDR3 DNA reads TGCGCCAGCAGCCTAGGACTACTGGAGACCCAGTACTTC. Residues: CASSLGLLETQYF.

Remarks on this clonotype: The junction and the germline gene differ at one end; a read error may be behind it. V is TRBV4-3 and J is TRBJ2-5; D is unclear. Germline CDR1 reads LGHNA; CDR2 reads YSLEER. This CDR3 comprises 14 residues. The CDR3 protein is CASGQDPIRETQYF. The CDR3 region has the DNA TGCGCCAGCGGCCAAGATCCTATCCGAGAGACCCAGTACTTC.

DNA for the CDR3: TGTGCCAGCAGCAAAAGTGGGACTAGCGCGAACCCGTACCAAGAGACCCAGTACTTC. It is translated as CASSKSGTSANPYQETQYF. This chain links TRBV12-3 or TRBV12-4 with TRBJ2-5; 10 nucleotides agree with TRBD2. The ends lost 6 bases at V and 0 bases at J; junction bases unmatched: 16. This CDR3 is built from 19 residues.

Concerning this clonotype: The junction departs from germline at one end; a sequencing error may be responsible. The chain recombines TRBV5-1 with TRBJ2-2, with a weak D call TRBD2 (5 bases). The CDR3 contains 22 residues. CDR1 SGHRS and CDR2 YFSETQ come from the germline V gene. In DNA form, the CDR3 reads TGCGCCAGCAGCTTGCTTTCCTACGCCAGGAAAAATGCAATGCCGAACACCGGGGAGCCGTTTTTT. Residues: CASSLLSYARKNAMPNTGEPFF.

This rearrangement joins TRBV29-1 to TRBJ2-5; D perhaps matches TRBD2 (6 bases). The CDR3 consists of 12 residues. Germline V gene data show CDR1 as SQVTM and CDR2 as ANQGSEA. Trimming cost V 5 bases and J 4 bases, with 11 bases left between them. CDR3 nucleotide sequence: TGCAGCGTTTCGCCCGGGGGAGAGACCCAGTACTTC. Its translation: CSVSPGGETQYF.

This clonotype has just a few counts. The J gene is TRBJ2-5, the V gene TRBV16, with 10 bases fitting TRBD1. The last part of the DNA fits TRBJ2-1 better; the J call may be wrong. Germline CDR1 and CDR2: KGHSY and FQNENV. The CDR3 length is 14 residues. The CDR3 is CASSQGQGVDEQFF. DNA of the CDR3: TGTGCCAGCAGCCAAGGACAGGGGGTCGATGAGCAGTTCTTC.

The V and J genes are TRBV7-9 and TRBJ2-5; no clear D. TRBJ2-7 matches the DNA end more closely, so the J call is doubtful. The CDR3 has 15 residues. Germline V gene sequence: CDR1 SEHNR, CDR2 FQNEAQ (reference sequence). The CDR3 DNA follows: TGTGCCAGCAGCGGGCCCAGGAGTTTGTCCTACGAGCAGTACTTC. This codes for CASSGPRSLSYEQYF.

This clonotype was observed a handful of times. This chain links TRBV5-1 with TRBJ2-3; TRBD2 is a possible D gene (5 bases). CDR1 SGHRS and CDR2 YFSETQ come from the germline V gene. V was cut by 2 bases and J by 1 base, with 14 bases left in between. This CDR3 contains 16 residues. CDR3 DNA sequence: TGCGCCAGCAGCTTAAATCCAGCGGACCGCACAGATACGCAGTATTTT. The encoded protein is CASSLNPADRTDTQYF.

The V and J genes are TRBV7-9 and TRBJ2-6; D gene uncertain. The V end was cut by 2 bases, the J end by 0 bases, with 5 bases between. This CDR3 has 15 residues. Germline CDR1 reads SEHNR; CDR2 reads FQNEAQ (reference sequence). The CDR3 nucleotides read TGTGCCAGCAGCTTAAAAAGCTCTGGGGCCAACGTCCTGACTTTC. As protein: CASSLKSSGANVLTF.

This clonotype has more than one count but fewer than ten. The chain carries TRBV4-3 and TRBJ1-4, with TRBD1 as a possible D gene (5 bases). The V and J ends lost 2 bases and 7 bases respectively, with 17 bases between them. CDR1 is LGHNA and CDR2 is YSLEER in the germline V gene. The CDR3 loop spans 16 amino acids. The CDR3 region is CASSQKGGPGREKLFF. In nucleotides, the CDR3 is TGCGCCAGCAGCCAAAAAGGCGGTCCAGGGCGTGAAAAACTGTTTTTT.

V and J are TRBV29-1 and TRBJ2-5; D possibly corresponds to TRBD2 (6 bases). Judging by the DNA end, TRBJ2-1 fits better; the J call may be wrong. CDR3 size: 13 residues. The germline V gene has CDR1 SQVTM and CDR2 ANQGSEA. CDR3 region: CSVGGLEGNEQFF. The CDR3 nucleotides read TGCAGCGTTGGGGGACTCGAGGGCAATGAGCAGTTCTTC.